Listed below are T cell receptor beta chains from one sample, sequenced in a study of radiotherapy plus CTLA-4 blockade in lung cancer. TCRdb's table, derived via immunoSEQ multiplex PCR, lists solely in-frame clones and lacks some. The table includes over 80,000 clones, roughly 80% detected once. The specimen comprised peripheral blood, sampled from a patient treated with radiotherapy plus ipilimumab. The source of these receptors is a human donor with non-small cell lung cancer who had stable disease on radiotherapy plus ipilimumab. CDR3s include the opening cysteine and the closing phenylalanine or tryptophan. The order of the fields is CDR3 protein, CDR3 DNA, J gene, D gene, V gene, clone size. A D gene is named only where the DNA matches it firmly. Size tells how often a clone was seen (once, few, many) or the class of an expanded clone, and some rows leave it out.

CDR3: CASSAYGKTEAFF
DNA: TGTGCCAGCAGTGCGTACGGGAAAACTGAAGCTTTCTTT
J: TRBJ1-1
D: .
V: TRBV2
size: .

CDR3: CASSSAPNSYNSPLHF
DNA: TGTGCCAGCAGTTCGGCACCGAACTCCTATAATTCACCCCTCCACTTT
J: TRBJ1-6
D: .
V: TRBV6-5
size: once

CDR3: CASSLSMGTADYEQYF
DNA: TGTGCCAGCAGTTTATCTATGGGGACAGCTGACTACGAGCAGTACTTC
J: TRBJ2-7
D: TRBD1
V: TRBV27
size: .

CDR3: CASSWSGRAGELFF
DNA: TGTGCCAGCAGCTGGAGCGGGAGAGCCGGGGAGCTGTTTTTT
J: TRBJ2-2
D: TRBD2
V: TRBV28
size: few

CDR3: CASSDSRGQASPDEKLFF
DNA: TGTGCCAGCAGCGACAGCCGGGGACAGGCCTCACCAGATGAAAAACTGTTTTTT
J: TRBJ1-4
D: TRBD1
V: TRBV7-9
size: .

CDR3: CASSLEGGYTGELFF
DNA: TGCGCCAGCAGCTTGGAAGGGGGTTACACCGGGGAGCTGTTTTTT
J: TRBJ2-2
D: .
V: TRBV5-1
size: once

CDR3: CASSLSRTGTNTEAFF
DNA: TGTGCCAGCAGTTTATCTCGGACAGGAACGAACACTGAAGCTTTCTTT
J: TRBJ1-1
D: TRBD1
V: TRBV27
size: once

CDR3: CASSYTNTEAFF
DNA: TGCGCCAGCAGCTACACGAACACTGAAGCTTTCTTT
J: TRBJ1-1
D: .
V: TRBV5-1
size: .

CDR3: CASSLAASGGLSTDTQYF
DNA: TGTGCCAGCAGCTTAGCAGCTAGCGGGGGCCTTAGCACAGATACGCAGTATTTT
J: TRBJ2-3
D: TRBD2
V: TRBV7-2
size: .

CDR3: CASSAWGSGEKYF
DNA: TGTGCCAGCAGCGCCTGGGGTAGCGGGGAAAAGTACTTC
J: TRBJ2-5
D: TRBD2
V: TRBV2
size: .

CDR3: CASSSGPTNTGELFF
DNA: TGTGCCAGCAGTTCCGGGCCTACGAACACCGGGGAGCTGTTTTTT
J: TRBJ2-2
D: .
V: TRBV6-6
size: .

CDR3: CASSFGVNTAGYTF
DNA: TGTGCCAGCAGTTTCGGGGTTAATACGGCGGGCTACACCTTC
J: TRBJ1-2
D: .
V: TRBV27
size: .

CDR3: CASSEARGVLANEKLFF
DNA: TGTGCCAGCAGTGAAGCAAGAGGGGTTTTGGCTAATGAAAAACTGTTTTTT
J: TRBJ1-4
D: .
V: TRBV2
size: .

CDR3: CASSEEAGGRETQYF
DNA: TGTGCCAGCAGTGAAGAAGCGGGAGGGAGGGAGACCCAGTACTTC
J: TRBJ2-5
D: TRBD2
V: TRBV6-4
size: few

CDR3: CSVGSLTDTQYF
DNA: TGCAGCGTCGGGTCCCTCACAGATACGCAGTATTTT
J: TRBJ2-3
D: .
V: TRBV29-1
size: .

CDR3: CASSLISGTSGRNTGELFF
DNA: TGCGCCAGCAGCTTGATCAGCGGGACTAGCGGGCGGAACACCGGGGAGCTGTTTTTT
J: TRBJ2-2
D: TRBD2
V: TRBV5-1
size: .

CDR3: CASSLVVTSSDTQYF
DNA: TGTGCCAGCAGCTTAGTTGTGACTAGCTCAGATACGCAGTATTTT
J: TRBJ2-3
D: TRBD2
V: TRBV11-2
size: few

CDR3: CASSPAREQYF
DNA: TGTGCCAGCAGCCCAGCCAGGGAGCAGTACTTC
J: TRBJ2-7
D: .
V: TRBV11-2
size: once

CDR3: CASSSQGNLYNEQFF
DNA: TGTGCCAGCAGCTCACAGGGGAACCTTTACAATGAGCAGTTCTTC
J: TRBJ2-1
D: TRBD1
V: TRBV9
size: .

CDR3: CASSSGGRGYDEQFF
DNA: TGCGCCAGCAGTTCAGGGGGAAGGGGGTACGATGAGCAGTTCTTC
J: TRBJ2-1
D: TRBD1
V: TRBV10-2
size: few